This is a list of T cell receptor beta chains from one sample in a study of cytotoxic CD8 clonotypes in ibrutinib-treated CLL. Some clones are missing from TCRdb's copy, which holds only in-frame ones; the method was immunoSEQ multiplex PCR. The sample has roughly 300,000 clones; more than 70% are singletons. This specimen consisted of PBMCs, obtained at disease progression, from a patient treated with ibrutinib. Source of these receptors: a human donor with chronic lymphocytic leukemia. Each CDR3 is given with its conserved first and last residue. D genes are given only for firm matches. Not all rows give a size; the values are once, few, many and, for expanded clones, a class.

DNA,CDR3,J,size,length,V,D
TGTGCCAGCGAGTCCGCGGGAGTGGAGACCCAGTACTTC,CASESAGVETQYF,TRBJ2-5,.,13,TRBV2,TRBD2
TGTGCCAGCTCACCATTTCCCCTAATCGGGGGGAGCTCCTACAATGAGCAGTTCTTC,CASSPFPLIGGSSYNEQFF,TRBJ2-1,.,19,TRBV18,TRBD2
TGTGCCAGCAGTGATCGCGGCGGGTATGGCTACACCTTC,CASSDRGGYGYTF,TRBJ1-2,.,13,TRBV6-1,.
TGCGCCAGCAGCCTGACGAGAGAGACCCAGTACTTC,CASSLTRETQYF,TRBJ2-5,.,12,TRBV5-1,.
TGTGCCAGCAGACAGGGAGATTGGACTAGAACCGGGGAGCTGTTTTTT,CASRQGDWTRTGELFF,TRBJ2-2,few,16,TRBV11-2,.
TGTGCCAGCAGCTCGGGGGAGTCCCCCTACGAGCAGTACTTC,CASSSGESPYEQYF,TRBJ2-7,.,14,TRBV11-1,.
TGTGCCAGCAGCTCCCCGGCGGGGGCCTACAATGAGCAGTTCTTC,CASSSPAGAYNEQFF,TRBJ2-1,once,15,TRBV7-8,TRBD2
TGCGCCAGCAGCCATTCGGGCCCCTACGAGCAGTACTTC,CASSHSGPYEQYF,TRBJ2-7,.,13,TRBV4-1,.
TGTGCCAGCAGTTATTCTGGAAACACCATATATTTT,CASSYSGNTIYF,TRBJ1-3,.,12,TRBV6-5,.
TGTGCCAGCAGCTCCCGGGACCTGACCTACGAGCAGTACTTC,CASSSRDLTYEQYF,TRBJ2-7,.,14,TRBV5-4,.
TGTGCCAGCAGCCAGAGAGGGGATTTGCAGTACTTC,CASSQRGDLQYF,TRBJ2-7,.,12,TRBV7-9,.
TGTGCCAGCAGTTGGGGACAGGGGGCTCGGGATGGCTACACCTTC,CASSWGQGARDGYTF,TRBJ1-2,.,15,TRBV6-5,TRBD1
TGCAGCGTTGAGACTCGAATGGGCTCCTACAATGAGCAGTTCTTC,CSVETRMGSYNEQFF,TRBJ2-1,.,15,TRBV29-1,.
TGCGCCAGCAGCCAACAGGGGAGCTCAGATACGCAGTATTTT,CASSQQGSSDTQYF,TRBJ2-3,.,14,TRBV5-1,TRBD1
TGTGCCAGCAGTGGAACAGGGTATGGCTACACCTTC,CASSGTGYGYTF,TRBJ1-2,.,12,TRBV6-1,.
TGTGCCAGCAGCGGCCGGGGGCTACATAATTCACCCCTCCACTTT,CASSGRGLHNSPLHF,TRBJ1-6,.,15,TRBV11-2,.
TGTGCCAGCAGTGCCGGAGCAGGGCAGCCCCAGCATTTT,CASSAGAGQPQHF,TRBJ1-5,.,13,TRBV28,.
TGTGCCACACTACGGGACATACTTTCACCCCTCCACTTT,CATLRDILSPLHF,TRBJ1-6,.,13,TRBV6-6,.
TGTGCCAGCAGTTACGATAGGGGGGAGACCCAGTACTTC,CASSYDRGETQYF,TRBJ2-5,.,13,TRBV6-5,.
TGTGCCAGCAGTTACTCGGGCGAGACCCAGTACTTC,CASSYSGETQYF,TRBJ2-5,.,12,TRBV6-5,.
TGCGCCAGCAGCTCTATGGAACTCAGCGGGCAAGAGACCCAGTACTTC,CASSSMELSGQETQYF,TRBJ2-5,.,16,TRBV4-1,.
TGCAGCGTTGGTGGAGCGGGAGTATGGTACGAGCAGTACTTC,CSVGGAGVWYEQYF,TRBJ2-7,.,14,TRBV29-1,TRBD2
TGTGCCAGCAGCACAGGACAGTCCTACGAGCAGTACTTC,CASSTGQSYEQYF,TRBJ2-7,.,13,TRBV13,.
TGTGCCAGCACCAAACTGCGCTACCAGGGCCTTTCTGGAAACACCATATATTTT,CASTKLRYQGLSGNTIYF,TRBJ1-3,.,18,TRBV28,.
TGTGCCAGCAGCGGGACTAGCGGCCAAGAGACCCAGTACTTC,CASSGTSGQETQYF,TRBJ2-5,.,14,TRBV7-9,TRBD2
TGCGCCAGCAGCTTGGGGCAGGGGGCTATTAGCACAGATACGCAGTATTTT,CASSLGQGAISTDTQYF,TRBJ2-3,.,17,TRBV5-1,TRBD1
TGCGCCAGCAGCCACCTAACTAGCGGGAGTATAGATACGCAGTATTTT,CASSHLTSGSIDTQYF,TRBJ2-3,.,16,TRBV4-3,TRBD2
TGTGCCAGTAGGACACGGGGACGGGACAGTAGGGAGTTGAATCCCCTCCACTTT,CASRTRGRDSRELNPLHF,TRBJ1-6,.,18,TRBV19,TRBD1
TGTGCCAGCACGGGGACAGCCTCCTACGAGCAGTACTTC,CASTGTASYEQYF,TRBJ2-7,.,13,TRBV2,TRBD1
TGTGCCATCAGCCGGGACAGGTTGAGTTGGACCTTC,CAISRDRLSWTF,TRBJ1-2,.,12,TRBV10-3,TRBD1
TGTGCCAGTAGGTCCGGGACTAGCCATAACTTC,CASRSGTSHNF,TRBJ2-5,.,11,TRBV19,TRBD2
TGTGCCAGCAGTGAAGAGGGGTTCTGGGCCGGCCAAGAGACCCAGTACTTC,CASSEEGFWAGQETQYF,TRBJ2-5,.,17,TRBV2,.
TGTGCCAGCAGCGCCCCCAGGGGGATGAACACCGGGGAGCTGTTTTTT,CASSAPRGMNTGELFF,TRBJ2-2,.,16,TRBV9,TRBD1
TGCGCCAGCAGCCAAGGGCGCGGCGGGACTAACGAGCAGTACTTC,CASSQGRGGTNEQYF,TRBJ2-7,once,15,TRBV4-1,TRBD2